Following are 15 T cell receptor beta chains from one sample sequenced in a study of T cells in Graves' hyperthyroidism and ophthalmopathy. TCR beta CDR3 regions were amplified from RNA transcripts. An initial round of RT-PCR targeting the TCR CDR3 relied on the HTBI primer set. TCRdb itself ran the multiplex PCR reads through MiXCR, one entry per CDR3 protein. The table has about 280,000 distinct CDR3 sequences, 20% to 30% seen once. The sequencing sample was made of blood. These receptors all come from a man aged 40-50 years with Graves' hyperthyroidism that later progressed to Graves' ophthalmopathy.

The chain uses TRBV6-2 or TRBV6-3 and TRBJ2-7; the match to TRBD1 covers 7 bases. V shed 8 bases and J 2 bases; nucleotides not matched to a gene: 6. There are 13 residues in the CDR3. Germline V CDR1 and CDR2: MNHEY, SVGEGT. In DNA, the CDR3 is TGTGCCAGCTCTAGGGGGCCGACCTACGAGCAGTACTTC. Protein: CASSRGPTYEQYF.

The sample holds a few counts of this clonotype. A read error may be the cause here, since a much bigger clone is one base away. V and J are TRBV5-6 and TRBJ2-5, with D uncertain. Germline CDR1 SGHDT, CDR2 YYEEEE. This CDR3 contains 9 residues. Here the CDR3 DNA reads TGTGTCAGCCTCGGGACCCAGTACTTC. As protein: CVSLGTQYF.

This clonotype was picked up many times. CDR3 coding DNA: TGCAGTGCTAAAGACGGATTGAACACTGAAGCTTTCTTT. It encodes CSAKDGLNTEAFF. The rearrangement uses TRBV20-1 and TRBJ1-1; no clear D. Trimming stripped 4 bases from V and 0 bases from J, with 9 bases between. The CDR3 spans 13 residues. Germline loops: CDR1 DFQATT, CDR2 SNEGSKA (reference sequence).

The rearrangement joins TRBV6-2 or TRBV6-3 to TRBJ2-7, with TRBD1 matching over 8 bases. V was clipped by 7 bases and J by 7 bases; unmatched bases: 15. The CDR3 sequence is 15 residues long. Germline loops: CDR1 MNHEY, CDR2 SVGEGT. The CDR3 nucleotides are TGTGCCAGCACAGACCGGGACAGGACTACGTGGGAGCAGTACTTC. It specifies CASTDRDRTTWEQYF.

This clonotype was picked up many times. The gene calls are TRBV5-1 and TRBJ2-7, with D uncertain. This CDR3 has 15 residues. Germline lookup yields CDR1 SGHRS and CDR2 YFSETQ. Trimming took 2 bases from V and 7 from J, leaving 19 bases between them. DNA for the CDR3: TGCGCCAGCAGCTTCGATGGGGAAGGCCCTTGGGAGCAGTACTTC. This codes for CASSFDGEGPWEQYF. Full variable domain (remainder filled in from reference TRBV5-1 and TRBJ2-7): KAGVTQTPRYLIKTRGQQVTLSCSPISGHRSVSWYQQTPGQGLQFLFEYFSETQRNKGNFPGRFSGRQFSNSRSEMNVSTLELGDSALYLCASSFDGEGPWEQYFGPGTRLTVT.

This clonotype was found many times. V and J are TRBV20-1 and TRBJ2-3; a weak D match, TRBD2 (5 bases). The CDR3 has 15 residues. CDR1 and CDR2 (germline): DFQATT, SNEGSKA (reference sequence). The ends were cut back, 6 bases at V and 3 bases at J, with 19 bases in the middle. DNA of the CDR3: TGCAGTGCCCTTCGGTACGGGGAAGGAACAGATACGCAGTATTTT. Translation gives CSALRYGEGTDTQYF.

In this sample, this clonotype turned up many times. The rearrangement links TRBV24-1 to TRBJ1-5, with TRBD1 matching 8 bases. V was clipped by 4 bases and J by 7 bases; unmatched bases: 5. Germline CDR1 and CDR2: KGHDR and SFDVKD. This CDR3 comprises 14 residues. The CDR3 coding sequence is TGTGCCACCAGTGACCAGGACAGGGAGCAGCCCCAGCATTTT. Its translation is CATSDQDREQPQHF.

This clonotype has at least ten counts. The chain combines TRBV4-1 with TRBJ2-5; D is possibly TRBD1 (5 bases). The CDR3 consists of 15 residues. CDR1 is MGHRA and CDR2 is YSYEKL in the germline V gene. V dropped 0 bases and J dropped 5 bases, with 13 bases sitting between them. This chain's CDR3 is CASSQDAKRQETQYF. In nucleotides, the CDR3 is TGCGCCAGCAGCCAAGATGCCAAAAGACAGGAGACCCAGTACTTC.

This clonotype occurred many times. A read error may produce the germline difference seen at one junction end. The V call is TRBV24-1, the J call TRBJ2-7; tentative D call: TRBD1 (5 bases). This CDR3 contains 13 residues. The germline gives CDR1 KGHDR, CDR2 SFDVKD. In nucleotides, the CDR3 is TGTGCCACCGTGGAAACCAACTGGACACGGGCTTGCTTC. Amino acids: CATVETNWTRACF.

This clonotype was seen repeatedly, ten times or more. J is TRBJ2-3 and V is TRBV2; 10 bases map to TRBD2. The CDR3 covers 15 residues. V gave up 1 base and J gave up 4 bases; unmatched junction bases: 2. The V gene's germline CDR1 is SNHLY and CDR2 FYNNEI. The CDR3 sequence: CASSEGLAGADTQYF. As DNA, the CDR3 is TGTGCCAGCAGTGAAGGGCTAGCGGGAGCAGATACGCAGTATTTT.

This clonotype was counted at least ten times. This sequence joins TRBV20-1 and TRBJ1-1, with D hard to call. CDR1 and CDR2 (germline): DFQATT, SNEGSKA (reference sequence). The V end was cut by 2 bases, the J end by 1 base, with 2 bases between. The CDR3 sequence is 11 residues long. The CDR3 nucleotides are TGCAGTGCTAGATGGAACACTGAAGCTTTCTTT. It encodes CSARWNTEAFF.

The V and J genes are TRBV6-2 or TRBV6-3 and TRBJ2-5; TRBD2 is a possible D gene (6 bases). This CDR3 has 14 residues. V was cut by 3 bases and J by 4 bases, with 12 bases left in between. Germline V gene sequence: CDR1 MNHEY, CDR2 SVGEGT. CDR3 protein: CASSYSGVPETQYF. The CDR3 nucleotides read TGTGCCAGCAGTTATTCGGGGGTCCCAGAGACCCAGTACTTC.

This clonotype was recorded many times. This chain joins TRBV11-3 and TRBJ2-7, with TRBD1 as a possible D gene (6 bases). Per the germline V gene, CDR1 is SGHNT and CDR2 is YENEEA. This CDR3 has 14 residues. The V end was cut by 6 bases, the J end by 1 base, with 13 bases between. CDR3 protein: CASSWTAASYEQYF. CDR3 in DNA: TGTGCCAGCAGTTGGACAGCTGCTTCCTACGAGCAGTACTTC.

The J gene is TRBJ2-7, the V gene TRBV6-5; TRBD2 matches 8 bases. Germline CDR1 MNHEY, CDR2 SVGAGI. The CDR3 sequence is 16 residues long. Trimming removed 0 bases from V and 2 bases from J; junction bases left unmatched: 6. DNA of the CDR3: TGTGCCAGCAGTTACTCGATCGGGGGGGCGACCTACGAGCAGTACTTC. Its translation is CASSYSIGGATYEQYF.

This clonotype was recorded a few times. The rearrangement uses TRBV12-3 or TRBV12-4 and TRBJ1-2; D possibly corresponds to TRBD1 (6 bases). The CDR3 is made up of 14 amino acids. Trimming pared 7 bases from V and 7 bases from J, leaving 19 bases between. CDR3 DNA: TGTGCCAGCACCCTAAGGGGGGCTAAAGGTGGCTACACCTTC. It is translated as CASTLRGAKGGYTF.